The T cell receptor beta chain described here comes from a study of cytomegalovirus exposure and HLA in healthy donors. The overall study: There were about 85 million unique TCRs (from HLA-typed donors) in an early data release.

Study-level findings and limits: A later analysis showed that HLA-associated TCR beta chains had undergone more clonal expansion than equally common others. Reported findings show TCR beta sequences accurately forecast HLA-A and HLA-B alleles in most subjects. For TCR beta chains, V- and J-gene trimming was later linked to a missense DCLRE1C variant.

To note about this clone: Its specificity is not known.

The PCR made use of 60 Vbeta and 13 Jbeta primers. The data were produced by immunoSEQ multiplex PCR, yet TCRdb's version contains in-frame clones alone and is incomplete. The repertoire holds fewer than 200,000 clones, with around 81% as singletons. This TCR was recovered from a woman under 30 in good health and CMV-seropositive. Source material: PBMCs.

CDR3 DNA: TGTGCCAGCAGTTCGACAGGGGGAGACTACAATGAGCAGTTCTTC. Translated, it gives CASSSTGGDYNEQFF. The chain joins TRBV6-6 to TRBJ2-1, with 9 bases matching TRBD1. From germline, CDR1 is MNHNY and CDR2 SVGAGI (reference sequence). The CDR3 consists of 15 residues. The J segment lost 3 bases and the V segment lost 4 bases, leaving 4 bases of the junction unmatched.